The 28 T cell receptor beta chains given below trace back to one sample, sequenced in a study of radiotherapy plus CTLA-4 blockade in lung cancer (dated by TCRdb to between 2017 and 2018). Library construction relied on the immunoSEQ multiplex PCR assay. The clones in this table, taken by TCRdb from immuneACCESS, are in-frame only. Not every clone is retained; where verified, under half of the shortfall comes from an unresolved V gene, and the cause of the rest is unknown. The sample yields roughly 69,000 clones; more than 70% were counted once. The ten biggest clones cover roughly 15% of the sample. This sample comprised peripheral blood, obtained from a patient treated with radiotherapy plus ipilimumab. Receptors were obtained from a human donor with non-small cell lung cancer whose response to radiotherapy plus ipilimumab could not be evaluated. Some clones in this sample may be carry-over from other donors' samples.

The chain combines TRBV29-1 with TRBJ1-2; a possible D gene is TRBD1 (5 bases). Trimming shortened V by 6 bases and J by 6 bases, and 11 bases separated the two germline ends. Germline V gives CDR1 SQVTM, CDR2 ANQGSEA. The CDR3 covers 11 residues. CDR3 amino acids: CSVGGGNGYTF. The CDR3 DNA reads TGCAGCGTCGGGGGAGGGAATGGCTACACCTTC.

The rearrangement uses TRBV19 and TRBJ1-2; 10 nucleotides align to TRBD1. The CDR3 covers 15 residues. V trimming: 5 bases; J trimming: 3 bases; junction bases outside the gene matches: 6. From germline, CDR1 is LNHDA and CDR2 SQIVND (reference sequence). CDR3 loop: CASSVGTGDDYGYTF. CDR3 coding DNA: TGTGCCAGTAGTGTCGGGACAGGGGATGACTATGGCTACACCTTC.

The rearrangement links TRBV4-1 to TRBJ1-1, with D possibly TRBD1 on 6 matching bases. The CDR3 is 16 amino acids. Germline CDR1 MGHRA, CDR2 YSYEKL. V lost 3 bases and J 4 bases, leaving 18 bases between the germline ends. CDR3 loop: CASSHSGTGRPTEAFF. In nucleotides, the CDR3 is TGCGCCAGCAGCCATTCGGGTACAGGGAGACCCACTGAAGCTTTCTTT.

The rearrangement links TRBV6-1 to TRBJ1-2; TRBD1 matches 8 bases. The ends lost 1 base at V and 4 bases at J; junction bases unmatched: 5. Looked up from germline, CDR1 is MNHNS and CDR2 is SASEGT. The CDR3 length is 15 residues. The CDR3 loop reads CASSEGGQVGYGYTF. The CDR3 bases are TGTGCCAGCAGTGAAGGGGGACAGGTTGGCTATGGCTACACCTTC.

This chain joins TRBV20-1 and TRBJ2-7; no clear D gene. This CDR3 contains 11 residues. V lost 5 bases and J lost 0, with 5 bases in between. Germline V gene lookup returns CDR1 DFQATT and CDR2 SNEGSKA (reference sequence). This CDR3 is CSAAPSYEQYF. The CDR3, as DNA: TGCAGTGCTGCGCCCTCCTACGAGCAGTACTTC.

The CDR3 bases are TGTGCCAGCTCACCACTAGCGGGGGAGACCTACGAGCAGTACTTC. Residues: CASSPLAGETYEQYF. V is TRBV18 and J is TRBJ2-7; TRBD2 agrees at 9 bases. CDR1 is KGHSH, CDR2 LQKENI, per germline. The CDR3 is 15 residues long. The V segment lost 1 base and the J segment 2 bases; nucleotides outside the gene matches: 3.

A few counts support this clone. In nucleotides, the CDR3 is TGCGCCAGCAGTGAAAGAGGCGGGTGGGTCGATGGCTACACCTTC. Translating gives CASSERGGWVDGYTF. This sequence joins TRBV5-1 and TRBJ1-2; D remains ambiguous. CDR1 and CDR2 from the germline V gene are SGHRS and YFSETQ. The CDR3 is 15 amino acids. Trimming left V 5 bases short and J 6 bases short, with 20 bases between.

The chain couples TRBV7-9 to TRBJ2-7, with D possibly matching TRBD1 (5 bases). This CDR3 is built from 12 residues. V gave up 4 bases and J gave up 7 bases, with 11 bases separating them. Per the germline V gene, CDR1 is SEHNR and CDR2 is FQNEAQ (reference sequence). The CDR3 bases are TGTGCCAGCAGCTCAAGGGGCCAGGAGCAGTACTTC. Translation gives CASSSRGQEQYF.

The genes are TRBV11-3 and TRBJ2-3, with 13 positions matching TRBD2. The germline V gene encodes CDR1 SGHNT and CDR2 YENEEA. The CDR3 is 18 residues long. Trimming at V came to 5 bases and at J to 0 bases, leaving 8 bases not matched to a gene. The CDR3 region is CASSTPGLAGRSTDTQYF. The CDR3, as DNA: TGTGCCAGCAGCACCCCGGGACTAGCGGGGCGGAGCACAGATACGCAGTATTTT.

As for this clone: A far larger clone is off by one base, so a read error is likely. V is TRBV5-1 and J is TRBJ1-1; 11 nucleotides align to TRBD1. The CDR3 is 16 amino acids. V was pared by 2 bases and J by 3 bases, with 6 bases of the junction left unmatched. From germline, CDR1 is SGHRS and CDR2 YFSETQ. CDR3 sequence reads: CASSFPTGQGDTEAFF. CDR3 DNA sequence: TGCGCCAGCAGCTTTCCGACGGGACAGGGGGACACTGAAGCTTTCTTT. Using reference TRBV5-1 and TRBJ1-1 for the parts outside the CDR3, the full variable domain is KAGVTQTPRYLIKTRGQQVTLSCSPISGHRSVSWYQQTPGQGLQFLFEYFSETQRNKGNFPGRFSGRQFSNSRSEMNVSTLELGDSALYLCASSFPTGQGDTEAFFGQGTRLTVV.

This clone appeared a few times. This chain joins TRBV6-5 and TRBJ2-3, with TRBD1 matching 10 bases. Per germline, CDR1 MNHEY and CDR2 SVGAGI. The V gene end was trimmed by 7 bases and the J gene end by 3 bases; junction bases not matched to a gene: 4. The CDR3 sequence is 14 residues long. The CDR3 DNA reads as TGTGCCAGCACTAGGGACAGGGGAACAGATACGCAGTATTTT. Its translation: CASTRDRGTDTQYF.

V usage is TRBV5-1 and J usage is TRBJ2-5; 9 bases line up with TRBD2. The tail of the sequence fits TRBJ2-7 better, so the J call may be wrong. The CDR3 has 15 residues. The germline gives CDR1 SGHRS, CDR2 YFSETQ. CDR3 sequence: CASSQGVAGEYEQYF. The CDR3, as DNA: TGCGCCAGCAGCCAGGGGGTAGCGGGGGAGTACGAGCAGTACTTC.

J is TRBJ2-4 and V is TRBV7-2; 15 bases are a match to TRBD2. The V gene end was trimmed by 5 bases and the J gene end by 7 bases; junction bases not matched to a gene: 9. Per germline, CDR1 SGHTA and CDR2 FQGNSA. This CDR3 has 17 amino acids. The CDR3 DNA sequence: TGTGCCAGCAGCCTAACGGGACTAGCGGGGGGATCGAACATTCAGTACTTC. Translated, it gives CASSLTGLAGGSNIQYF.

The chain links TRBV27 to TRBJ1-6; D is undetermined. Germline V gene sequence: CDR1 MNHEY, CDR2 SMNVEV (reference sequence). V was cut by 5 bases and J by 0 bases, with 8 bases left in between. The CDR3 extends over 15 amino acids. In DNA, the CDR3 is TGTGCCAGCAGTCCCTGGAGCTCCTATAATTCACCCCTCCACTTT. Its protein is CASSPWSSYNSPLHF.

The chain employs TRBV6-1 and TRBJ1-3, with a tentative D call TRBD1 (6 bases). Germline CDR1 and CDR2: MNHNS and SASEGT. This CDR3 spans 15 amino acids. The V end was cut by 6 bases, the J end by 4 bases, with 16 bases between. In DNA form, the CDR3 reads TGTGCCAGCAGCATCGACTGGACAGAAGGAAACACCATATATTTT. It translates to CASSIDWTEGNTIYF.

The chain couples TRBV5-1 to TRBJ2-7, with 9 bases that match TRBD1. Germline assignment: CDR1 SGHRS and CDR2 YFSETQ. The CDR3 has 15 amino acids. Trimming took 3 bases from V and 7 from J; bases not matched to a gene: 11. CDR3 region: CASSSTPGQGREQYF. The CDR3 DNA reads as TGCGCCAGCAGCTCCACCCCGGGACAGGGTCGAGAGCAGTACTTC.

J is TRBJ1-6 and V is TRBV5-1; 7 bases align to TRBD1. This CDR3 has 15 residues. Germline CDR1 reads SGHRS; CDR2 reads YFSETQ. V shed 1 base, J shed 5 bases, and the junction held 3 bases outside the gene matches. The CDR3 DNA is TGCGCCAGCAGCTTGCCAGGGGGAGATAATTCACCCCTCCACTTT. As protein: CASSLPGGDNSPLHF. The variable domain in full, with the rest retrieved from reference TRBV5-1 and TRBJ1-6, is KAGVTQTPRYLIKTRGQQVTLSCSPISGHRSVSWYQQTPGQGLQFLFEYFSETQRNKGNFPGRFSGRQFSNSRSEMNVSTLELGDSALYLCASSLPGGDNSPLHFGNGTRLTVT.

The chain joins TRBV10-3 to TRBJ1-2; D is ambiguous. This CDR3 region has 13 residues. Germline CDR1 ENHRY, CDR2 SYGVKD. Trimming removed 6 bases at V and 8 bases at J, with 16 bases between. Here the CDR3 DNA reads TGTGCCATCAGGCCCCCCGACGGGAAGGGCTACACCTTC. It encodes CAIRPPDGKGYTF.

This clone came up once. V and J are TRBV19 and TRBJ1-6; tentatively, D is TRBD1 (5 bases). V gave up 0 bases and J gave up 7 bases, with 13 bases separating them. Germline V gene sequence: CDR1 LNHDA, CDR2 SQIVND (reference sequence). The CDR3 length is 16 residues. CDR3 protein: CASSIDPGGTNSPLHF. The CDR3 DNA sequence: TGTGCCAGTAGTATAGATCCCGGAGGGACGAATTCACCCCTCCACTTT.

On this clone: The sample has other DNA sequences that encode this CDR3 too. V usage is TRBV7-9 and J usage is TRBJ2-7; D perhaps matches TRBD2 (6 bases). Germline V gene data show CDR1 as SEHNR and CDR2 as FQNEAQ (reference sequence). V shed 0 bases and J shed 4 bases, with 7 bases lying between them. The CDR3 runs to 13 residues. CDR3 DNA sequence: TGTGCCAGCAGCTTAGCGGGGGGTTACGAGCAGTACTTC. It yields the protein CASSLAGGYEQYF. The full variable domain, completed using reference TRBV7-9 and TRBJ2-7, is DTGVSQNPRHKITKRGQNVTFRCDPISEHNRLYWYRQTLGQGPEFLTYFQNEAQLEKSRLLSDRFSAERPKGSFSTLEIQRTEQGDSAMYLCASSLAGGYEQYFGPGTRLTVT.

The chain couples TRBV4-2 to TRBJ2-3; D is perhaps TRBD2 (5 bases). Germline V lookup: CDR1 LGHNA, CDR2 YNFKEQ. The V gene lost 2 bases and the J gene lost 2 bases, with 20 bases spanning the gap. The CDR3 has 18 residues. CDR3 bases: TGTGCCAGCAGCCAACGAGCATCCTTCGGCGGGCTCACAGATACGCAGTATTTT. Its translation is CASSQRASFGGLTDTQYF.

The chain recombines TRBV9 with TRBJ2-2; D is possibly TRBD2 (6 bases). Trimming cost V 4 bases and J 7 bases, with 17 bases left between them. The CDR3 consists of 15 residues. Per germline, CDR1 SGDLS and CDR2 YYNGEE. CDR3 amino acids: CASSPSGREGGELFF. In nucleotides, the CDR3 is TGTGCCAGCAGCCCCTCCGGGAGAGAAGGCGGGGAGCTGTTTTTT.

The V gene is TRBV19, the J gene TRBJ2-1, with TRBD1 matching 12 bases. The CDR3 is 17 residues long. Looked up from germline, CDR1 is LNHDA and CDR2 is SQIVND (reference sequence). V lost 3 bases, J lost 8 bases, and 11 bases stayed unmatched. This CDR3 is CASSIQTGTGGRDEQFF. The CDR3 nucleotides read TGTGCCAGTAGTATCCAAACCGGGACAGGGGGCCGGGATGAGCAGTTCTTC.

J is TRBJ2-7 and V is TRBV7-9; 7 bases fit TRBD1. V dropped 4 bases and J dropped 5; count of bases not matched to a gene: 5. The CDR3 totals 13 residues. Germline V CDR1 and CDR2: SEHNR, FQNEAQ (reference sequence). CDR3 bases: TGTGCCAGCAGCTGGACAGGTTTTGACGAGCAGTACTTC. It specifies CASSWTGFDEQYF.

V gene TRBV2 combines with J gene TRBJ2-1, with unresolved D. This CDR3 has 12 amino acids. Trimming took off 4 bases at V and 6 bases at J, with 7 bases between the two ends. The germline V gene encodes CDR1 SNHLY and CDR2 FYNNEI. CDR3 in amino acids: CASSGRVNEQFF. As DNA, the CDR3 is TGTGCCAGCAGTGGCCGGGTCAATGAGCAGTTCTTC.

The V gene is TRBV9, the J gene TRBJ2-3; 7 nucleotides line up with TRBD1. Germline trimming cut 4 bases from V and 0 bases from J; bases unmatched to any gene: 5. The CDR3 consists of 15 residues. Germline values: CDR1 SGDLS, CDR2 YYNGEE. CDR3 sequence: CASSLGQPSTDTQYF. The DNA of the CDR3 is TGTGCCAGCAGCCTGGGACAGCCTAGCACAGATACGCAGTATTTT.

The chain employs TRBV5-1 and TRBJ1-2, with 8 bases lining up with TRBD1. Unmatched junction bases numbered 2, after V lost 3 bases and J lost 4 bases. CDR3 length: 13 amino acids. Germline V lookup: CDR1 SGHRS, CDR2 YFSETQ. The CDR3 here is CASSSQGVYGYTF. The CDR3 coding sequence is TGCGCCAGCAGCTCACAGGGGGTCTATGGCTACACCTTC.

The J gene is TRBJ2-7, the V gene TRBV7-9; 8 bases line up with TRBD1. Germline V gene data show CDR1 as SEHNR and CDR2 as FQNEAQ (reference sequence). The CDR3 is 13 residues long. V was pared by 6 bases and J by 4 bases, with 5 bases of the junction left unmatched. The CDR3 bases are TGTGCCAGCAGTTCGACAGGGGTTTACGAGCAGTACTTC. Amino acid sequence: CASSSTGVYEQYF.